A selection of T cell receptor beta chains follows, all from one sample in a study of vaccination effects on CD4 cells after COVID-19. Here immunoSEQ multiplex PCR was the method, and the copy in TCRdb shows in-frame clones only, minus some. The sample lists around 63,000 clones, around three quarters occurring once. For these receptors, no antigen is known. Sequences were derived from CD4+ T cells from PBMCs cultured with HCoV-OC43 spike peptides, sampled before COVID-19 vaccination. The source of these receptors is a human donor who received a COVID-19 vaccine. The CDR3 runs from the conserved cysteine through the conserved F or W. A D gene is named only where the DNA matches it firmly. Clone sizes are given selectively: once, few, many, or a class where the clone is expanded.

cdr3_nt cdr3_aa v_call clone_size d_call j_call
TGTGCCAGCAGCTATAATTATCAGCCCCAGCATTTT CASSYNYQPQHF TRBV7-9 NA NA TRBJ1-5
TGCGCCAGCAGCTTGGCCAGGGGCGCATCGACCGGGGAGCTGTTTTTT CASSLARGASTGELFF TRBV5-1 few NA TRBJ2-2
TGTGCCAGCAGATTTGGAGGGGGGAATGAAAAACTGTTTTTT CASRFGGGNEKLFF TRBV28 NA NA TRBJ1-4
TGTGCCAGCAGCAGAACAGGGGGCGGCCGACACTATGGCTACACCTTC CASSRTGGGRHYGYTF TRBV27 once TRBD1 TRBJ1-2
TGCGCCAGCAGCCAAGAAGCCGTCGATCGGTATAATTCACCCCTCCACTTT CASSQEAVDRYNSPLHF TRBV4-3 NA NA TRBJ1-6
TGCGCCAGCAGCTTGGGGCCCACCTACGACAGTGACTATGGCTACACCTTC CASSLGPTYDSDYGYTF TRBV5-1 few NA TRBJ1-2
TGTGCCAGCAAAGGGAACAATGAGCAGTTCTTC CASKGNNEQFF TRBV12-3/TRBV12-4 NA NA TRBJ2-1
TGTGCCAGCAGTTATGAGCGCCTGAACACCGGGGAGCTGTTTTTT CASSYERLNTGELFF TRBV6-5 NA NA TRBJ2-2
TGTGCCAGCAGTCGGAGCGGGGAAGCGAACACCGGGGAGCTGTTTTTT CASSRSGEANTGELFF TRBV2 NA TRBD2 TRBJ2-2
TGTGCCAGCAGCTTGATGCTGGGGGCAGAGACTAACTATGGCTACACCTTC CASSLMLGAETNYGYTF TRBV5-6 NA NA TRBJ1-2
TGTGCCAGCAGCCCGGGGGACTACCCTCTCACAGATACGCAGTATTTT CASSPGDYPLTDTQYF TRBV9 NA TRBD2 TRBJ2-3
TGCGCCGGCAGCTTGGGAGGAGGGAGGGAGACCCAGTACTTC CAGSLGGGRETQYF TRBV5-1 once NA TRBJ2-5
TGTGCCAGCTCACCCCCTGTGGGACAGGTTAACTATGGCTACACCTTC CASSPPVGQVNYGYTF TRBV18 once TRBD1 TRBJ1-2
TGTGCCAGTACCACAGGGGCTCGCACTGAAGCTTTCTTT CASTTGARTEAFF TRBV19 once TRBD1 TRBJ1-1
TGCGGGGCGGAGGGAAACACCATATATTTT CGAEGNTIYF TRBV20-1 NA NA TRBJ1-3
TGTGCCAGCAGTTACTCGAGAGGGGGGAACACCGGGGAGCTGTTTTTT CASSYSRGGNTGELFF TRBV6-2/TRBV6-3 once NA TRBJ2-2
TGTGCCAGTAGTGGTTTCGCCGATGGCTCTGGAAACACCATATATTTT CASSGFADGSGNTIYF TRBV19 NA NA TRBJ1-3
TGTGCCATCAGTGACGCCGCCTCCTACAATGAGCAGTTCTTC CAISDAASYNEQFF TRBV10-3 few NA TRBJ2-1
TGTGCCAGCAGTATGGGAGTTTGGGGTGGCTACACCTTC CASSMGVWGGYTF TRBV6-2/TRBV6-3 NA NA TRBJ1-2
TGTGCCAGCAGTCGGGACAGCTCTTGGGGCTACACCTTC CASSRDSSWGYTF TRBV12-3/TRBV12-4 NA TRBD1 TRBJ1-2
TGCAGTGCTAGTAGGGATGAGTATGGCTACACCTTC CSASRDEYGYTF TRBV20-1 NA NA TRBJ1-2
TGTGCCAGCAGCCTACCACGGGGCCTGAACACTGAAGCTTTCTTT CASSLPRGLNTEAFF TRBV5-6 NA NA TRBJ1-1